Listed here is a single T cell receptor beta chain. The record originates from a study of blood T cell repertoires in COVID-19. Measured with immunoSEQ multiplex PCR; TCRdb has only the in-frame clones, and not every one. The sample consists of about 140,000 clones, around 82% of them appearing once. The receptor comes from a woman aged 60-70 years with acute or convalescent COVID-19. Sequenced input: peripheral blood.

CDR3 nucleotide sequence: TGTGCCATCAGTCCGGGACAGAGAATGAACACTGAAGCTTTCTTT. It translates to CAISPGQRMNTEAFF. The rearrangement links TRBV10-3 to TRBJ1-1; TRBD1 matches 7 bases. The CDR3 totals 15 residues. Trimming cost V 5 bases and J 0 bases; bases outside gene matches: 6. The germline gives CDR1 ENHRY, CDR2 SYGVKD.